Each of the 11 T cell receptor beta chains below was sequenced from the same sample in a study of CD8 T cells in ankylosing spondylitis. TCRdb re-called the 5' RACE reads through MiXCR, storing one row per CDR3 protein. The data show a few hundred thousand distinct CDR3 sequences, 20% to 25% seen once. Sequencing was done on a sample of blood, either unsorted or a sorted T cell fraction (not recorded which). These receptors all stem from a male donor with ankylosing spondylitis or in good health (not recorded which).

This clonotype was picked up a small number of times. This sequence joins TRBV9 and TRBJ2-3; D gene unclear. This CDR3 has 14 amino acids. The germline V gene has CDR1 SGDLS and CDR2 YYNGEE. The ends were cut back, 3 bases at V and 1 base at J, with 9 bases in the middle. CDR3 nucleotide sequence: TGTGCCAGCAGCGAGTCCCCCGGCACAGATACGCAGTATTTT. Protein: CASSESPGTDTQYF.

This clonotype was found a few times. The J gene is TRBJ2-4, the V gene TRBV11-2; D may be TRBD2 (5 bases). This CDR3 is 17 amino acids long. Germline CDR1 reads SGHAT; CDR2 reads FQNNGV. The ends were cut back, 5 bases at V and 1 base at J, with 18 bases in the middle. This CDR3 is CASSPHPGSEAKNIQYF. In DNA form, the CDR3 reads TGTGCCAGCAGCCCCCACCCGGGGAGTGAGGCCAAAAACATTCAGTACTTC.

The chain joins TRBV20-1 to TRBJ1-1; no clear D gene. Trimming pared 1 base from V and 1 base from J, leaving 7 bases between. CDR3 length: 13 residues. CDR1 and CDR2 from the germline V gene are DFQATT and SNEGSKA (reference sequence). The CDR3 region is CSARASRNTEAFF. The CDR3 DNA follows: TGCAGTGCTAGAGCTAGTAGGAACACTGAAGCTTTCTTT.

The V gene is TRBV19, the J gene TRBJ2-2; 8 bases fit TRBD1. The trim removed 7 bases at V and 5 bases at J, leaving 6 bases unmatched. The CDR3 has 14 residues. Germline CDR1 LNHDA, CDR2 SQIVND (reference sequence). This chain's CDR3 is CASTPGQVTGELFF. CDR3 DNA sequence: TGTGCCAGTACCCCGGGACAGGTGACCGGGGAGCTGTTTTTT.

This chain joins TRBV25-1 and TRBJ2-5, with D possibly TRBD1 on 5 matching bases. CDR3 length equals 13 residues. The V end lost 8 bases, the J end lost 2 bases, and 12 bases lay between the germline ends. Germline CDR1 reads MGHDK; CDR2 reads SYGVNS. CDR3 loop: CASSQGNQETQYF. CDR3 in DNA: TGTGCCAGCTCCCAGGGCAATCAAGAGACCCAGTACTTC.

This clonotype appeared a few times. The chain is built from TRBV7-4 and TRBJ1-1; D call uncertain. The CDR3 sequence is 12 residues long. From germline, CDR1 is SGHVT and CDR2 SQSDAQ. Trimming shortened V by 2 bases and J by 7 bases, and 8 bases separated the two germline ends. Here the CDR3 reads CASSLRQREAFF. The CDR3 region has the DNA TGTGCCAGCAGCTTAAGGCAGCGTGAAGCTTTCTTT.

The gene calls are TRBV29-1 and TRBJ2-4; either TRBD1 or TRBD2 may supply D (5 bases each). V was trimmed by 7 bases and J by 2 bases, leaving 12 bases between them. The CDR3 extends over 13 amino acids. The V gene's germline CDR1 is SQVTM and CDR2 ANQGSEA. In DNA, the CDR3 is TGCAGCGGACTTGGGGGAACCAAAAACATTCAGTACTTC. Protein sequence: CSGLGGTKNIQYF.

This clonotype was seen only a few times. The chain uses TRBV12-3 or TRBV12-4 and TRBJ2-7, with 9 positions matching TRBD1. The CDR3 loop spans 15 amino acids. Losses at the gene ends were 6 bases for V and 2 bases for J; bases not matched to a gene: 8. As DNA, the CDR3 is TGTGCCAGCAGCAACAGGGGGCTGATTACCTACGAGCAGTACTTC. It yields the protein CASSNRGLITYEQYF.

This clonotype was counted between two and nine times. This chain links TRBV7-9 with TRBJ2-7; 8 nucleotides agree with TRBD1. The CDR3 is 15 amino acids. The V gene end was trimmed by 6 bases and the J gene end by 2 bases; junction bases not matched to a gene: 9. Germline V lookup: CDR1 SEHNR, CDR2 FQNEAQ (reference sequence). The CDR3 DNA reads TGTGCCAGCAGTCCCCGACAGGGGATGACCTACGAGCAGTACTTC. Amino acids: CASSPRQGMTYEQYF.

The chain is built from TRBV5-5 and TRBJ2-7, with D possibly matching TRBD1 (5 bases). The germline V gene encodes CDR1 SGHKS and CDR2 YYEKEE (reference sequence). V lost 0 bases, J lost 2 bases, and 6 bases lay in between. This CDR3 is built from 13 residues. The CDR3 protein is CASSLEGPYEQYF. CDR3 in DNA: TGTGCCAGCAGCTTGGAGGGGCCCTACGAGCAGTACTTC.

This clonotype was observed a few times. J is TRBJ2-4 and V is TRBV2; 8 nucleotides line up with TRBD1. The germline V gene has CDR1 SNHLY and CDR2 FYNNEI. The junction had 4 bases not matched to a gene; V was cut back by 6 bases and J by 3 bases. This CDR3 has 14 residues. CDR3 loop: CASSATGGKNIQYF. The CDR3 region has the DNA TGTGCCAGCAGCGCCACAGGGGGCAAAAACATTCAGTACTTC.